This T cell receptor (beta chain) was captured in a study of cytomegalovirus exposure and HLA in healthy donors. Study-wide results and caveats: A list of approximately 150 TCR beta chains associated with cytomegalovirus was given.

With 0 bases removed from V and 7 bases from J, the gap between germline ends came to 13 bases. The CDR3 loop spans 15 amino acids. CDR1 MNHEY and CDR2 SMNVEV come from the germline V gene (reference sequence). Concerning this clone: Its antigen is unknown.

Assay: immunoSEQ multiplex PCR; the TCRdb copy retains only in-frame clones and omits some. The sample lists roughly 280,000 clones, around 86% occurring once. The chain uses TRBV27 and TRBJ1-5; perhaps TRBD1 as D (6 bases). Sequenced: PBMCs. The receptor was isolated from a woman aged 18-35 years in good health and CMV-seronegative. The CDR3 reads CASSLSGQGKQPQHF. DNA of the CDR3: TGTGCCAGCAGTTTATCGGGGCAGGGGAAACAGCCCCAGCATTTT.